These 31 T cell receptor beta chains were sequenced from one sample in a study of blood T cell repertoires in COVID-19. Produced via immunoSEQ multiplex PCR; TCRdb's table is partial and in-frame only. Of hundreds of thousands of clones in the sample, more than 75% were seen once. The sequenced sample consisted of PBMCs or T cells enriched from blood (not recorded which). The receptors derive from a woman between 25 and 40 years old who had recovered from COVID-19.

The chain couples TRBV2 to TRBJ2-7; possibly TRBD2 for D (6 bases). Deletions cut 8 bases from V and 2 bases from J, with 13 bases between. This CDR3 has 13 residues. The germline V gene has CDR1 SNHLY and CDR2 FYNNEI. CDR3 sequence: CASRRENPYEQYF. CDR3 nucleotide sequence: TGTGCCAGCCGCCGGGAGAACCCCTACGAGCAGTACTTC.

The chain combines TRBV29-1 with TRBJ2-5, with 10 bases matching TRBD2. CDR1 is SQVTM and CDR2 is ANQGSEA in the germline V gene. V dropped 5 bases and J dropped 2; count of bases not matched to a gene: 8. The CDR3 runs to 15 residues. This chain's CDR3 is CSVPNLAGEQETQYF. The CDR3 coding sequence is TGCAGCGTTCCCAACCTAGCGGGGGAGCAAGAGACCCAGTACTTC.

This chain connects TRBV11-3 to TRBJ2-7, with 11 bases identical to TRBD1. The V and J ends lost 4 bases and 5 bases, in that order; junction bases with no gene match: 7. Germline CDR1 reads SGHNT; CDR2 reads YENEEA. This CDR3 contains 15 residues. Here the CDR3 DNA reads TGTGCCAGCAGCTCCGGGACAGGGGGAGTGAACGAGCAGTACTTC. It encodes CASSSGTGGVNEQYF.

The rearrangement links TRBV5-5 to TRBJ2-7; TRBD2 matches 7 bases. With V trimmed by 1 base and J by 4 bases, 8 bases remained unmatched. The CDR3 sequence is 15 residues long. The germline V gene has CDR1 SGHKS and CDR2 YYEKEE (reference sequence). The CDR3 sequence is CASSLRGGSLYEQYF. CDR3 sequence (DNA): TGTGCCAGCAGCTTGCGAGGCGGGAGTCTTTACGAGCAGTACTTC.

The CDR3 sequence: CASSPSGTAENSNQPQHF. The CDR3 nucleotides read TGTGCCAGCAGTCCTTCCGGGACAGCCGAGAATAGCAATCAGCCCCAGCATTTT. The chain employs TRBV28 and TRBJ1-5, with TRBD1 matching 7 bases. J gave up 0 bases and V 5 bases, and 13 bases lay outside the gene matches. This CDR3 has 18 residues. Germline-derived CDR1 and CDR2 are MDHEN and SYDVKM.

The chain employs TRBV6-5 and TRBJ1-1; D unresolved. The CDR3 has 13 residues. The ends were cut back, 6 bases at V and 5 bases at J, with 13 bases in the middle. Germline CDR1 reads MNHEY; CDR2 reads SVGAGI. The CDR3 nucleotides read TGTGCCAGCAGCCGGACTGGGCAAACTGAAGCTTTCTTT. This encodes CASSRTGQTEAFF.

This chain joins TRBV12-3 or TRBV12-4 and TRBJ2-7, with D maybe TRBD1 (5 bases). V dropped 1 base and J dropped 3 bases, with 7 bases sitting between them. The CDR3 consists of 13 residues. The CDR3 reads CASSLGQIYEQYF. CDR3 bases: TGTGCCAGCAGTTTAGGACAGATCTACGAGCAGTACTTC.

This chain links TRBV7-2 with TRBJ2-7; 8 bases line up with TRBD1. Germline V lookup: CDR1 SGHTA, CDR2 FQGNSA. This CDR3 region has 14 residues. J gave up 4 bases and V 7 bases, and 9 bases lay outside the gene matches. The CDR3 region is CASTVRDRLYEQYF. As DNA, the CDR3 is TGTGCCAGCACCGTCAGGGACAGGTTGTACGAGCAGTACTTC.

The chain combines TRBV7-9 with TRBJ2-7, with TRBD1 matching over 9 bases. V shed 0 bases, J shed 0 bases, and the junction held 6 bases outside the gene matches. The CDR3 is 17 residues long. The germline V gene has CDR1 SEHNR and CDR2 FQNEAQ (reference sequence). Here the CDR3 DNA reads TGTGCCAGCAGCTTAGCGAGAACGACAGGGGGCTCCTACGAGCAGTACTTC. Amino acids: CASSLARTTGGSYEQYF.

The rearrangement links TRBV5-4 to TRBJ1-2, with D tentatively TRBD1 (5 bases). CDR1 is SGHNT and CDR2 is YYREEE in the germline V gene (reference sequence). Trimming removed 2 bases from V and 0 bases from J, with 11 bases in between. The CDR3 has 15 amino acids. CDR3 bases: TGTGCCAGCAGCTTCGCTTCAGGGTCTAACTATGGCTACACCTTC. It translates to CASSFASGSNYGYTF. Filled out from reference TRBV5-4 and TRBJ1-2, the complete variable domain reads ETGVTQSPTHLIKTRGQQVTLRCSSQSGHNTVSWYQQALGQGPQFIFQYYREEENGRGNFPPRFSGLQFPNYSSELNVNALELDDSALYLCASSFASGSNYGYTFGSGTRLTVV.

This clone was seen a single time. The genes are TRBV2 and TRBJ2-3, with D possibly matching TRBD1 (6 bases). The CDR3 covers 14 residues. CDR1 is SNHLY, CDR2 FYNNEI, per germline. V lost 6 bases to trimming and J lost 2 bases, with 12 bases between them. CDR3 loop: CASRITGNTDTQYF. The CDR3 nucleotides are TGTGCCAGCAGGATTACAGGGAACACAGATACGCAGTATTTT.

The chain combines TRBV19 with TRBJ1-1, with 7 bases fitting TRBD1. Unmatched junction bases numbered 7, after V lost 5 bases and J lost 4 bases. This CDR3 has 14 amino acids. CDR1 is LNHDA and CDR2 is SQIVND in the germline V gene (reference sequence). The chain's CDR3 is CASSYLPGGTEAFF. CDR3 DNA sequence: TGTGCCAGTAGTTATCTCCCAGGGGGCACTGAAGCTTTCTTT.

This clone was counted a single time. The chain has TRBV24-1 and TRBJ1-2; D gene unclear. CDR3 length: 14 residues. V was clipped by 3 bases and J by 4 bases, with 11 bases between them. The germline CDR1 and CDR2 sequences are KGHDR and SFDVKD. CDR3 amino acids: CATSDRGTSYGYTF. The CDR3 DNA follows: TGTGCCACCAGTGATCGGGGAACGAGCTATGGCTACACCTTC.

V and J are TRBV6-5 and TRBJ1-1, with unresolved D. V lost 5 bases to trimming and J lost 2 bases, with 12 bases between them. The CDR3 sequence is 14 residues long. Looked up from germline, CDR1 is MNHEY and CDR2 is SVGAGI. The CDR3 loop reads CASSPRGLNTEAFF. CDR3 bases: TGTGCCAGCAGTCCCCGAGGCCTTAACACTGAAGCTTTCTTT.

The genes are TRBV19 and TRBJ2-2; no clear D. The CDR3 is made up of 14 amino acids. V dropped 7 bases and J dropped 1 base, with 10 bases sitting between them. Germline CDR1 is LNHDA and CDR2 is SQIVND (reference sequence). DNA of the CDR3: TGTGCCAGTAATTGGGCAGGGAACACCGGGGAGCTGTTTTTT. Its translation is CASNWAGNTGELFF. Combining the CDR3 with reference TRBV19 and TRBJ2-2 gives the whole variable domain DGGITQSPKYLFRKEGQNVTLSCEQNLNHDAMYWYRQDPGQGLRLIYYSQIVNDFQKGDIAEGYSVSREKKESFPLTVTSAQKNPTAFYLCASNWAGNTGELFFGEGSRLTVL.

The chain employs TRBV19 and TRBJ2-1, with a weak D call TRBD2 (5 bases). This CDR3 has 15 residues. Germline-derived CDR1 and CDR2 are LNHDA and SQIVND (reference sequence). The ends were cut back, 7 bases at V and 4 bases at J, with 17 bases in the middle. CDR3: CASTLADSPYNEQFF. The CDR3 nucleotides are TGTGCCAGTACCCTAGCCGATAGCCCATACAATGAGCAGTTCTTC.

This chain uses TRBV7-8 with TRBJ1-3; the D is unclear. CDR1 and CDR2 from the germline V gene are SGHVS and FQNEAQ. This CDR3 spans 15 amino acids. Trimming stripped 3 bases from V and 0 bases from J, with 9 bases between. The CDR3 spells CASSLAPSSGNTIYF. The CDR3 DNA sequence: TGTGCCAGCAGCTTGGCACCAAGCTCTGGAAACACCATATATTTT.

This chain uses TRBV7-9 with TRBJ2-5, with 7 bases lining up with TRBD2. The trim removed 2 bases at V and 7 bases at J, leaving 4 bases unmatched. In germline, CDR1 is SEHNR, CDR2 FQNEAQ (reference sequence). CDR3 size: 13 residues. DNA for the CDR3: TGTGCCAGCAGCTTACTAGCGGAGCGGACCCAGTACTTC. Translation: CASSLLAERTQYF.

The chain is built from TRBV5-4 and TRBJ2-2; D possibly corresponds to TRBD1 (6 bases). V was trimmed by 3 bases and J by 8 bases, leaving 17 bases between them. The germline CDR1 and CDR2 sequences are SGHNT and YYREEE (reference sequence). CDR3 length equals 15 residues. CDR3 in DNA: TGTGCCAGCAGCTCGACGGGCCAGGGGCCTGGGGAGCTGTTTTTT. Translating it yields CASSSTGQGPGELFF. The whole variable domain, remainder taken from reference TRBV5-4 and TRBJ2-2, is ETGVTQSPTHLIKTRGQQVTLRCSSQSGHNTVSWYQQALGQGPQFIFQYYREEENGRGNFPPRFSGLQFPNYSSELNVNALELDDSALYLCASSSTGQGPGELFFGEGSRLTVL.

V gene TRBV28 combines with J gene TRBJ1-1; no reliable D call. Trimming pared 2 bases from V and 9 bases from J, leaving 7 bases between. The CDR3 extends over 11 amino acids. The germline CDR1 and CDR2 sequences are MDHEN and SYDVKM. DNA for the CDR3: TGTGCCAGCAGTTTAACAACCAAAGCTTTCTTT. It translates to CASSLTTKAFF.

The chain uses TRBV7-2 and TRBJ2-3; the D gene is possibly TRBD2 (6 bases). Trimming left V 9 bases short and J 2 bases short, with 12 bases between. Looked up from germline, CDR1 is SGHTA and CDR2 is FQGNSA. The CDR3 is made up of 13 amino acids. The DNA of the CDR3 is TGTGCCAGTCAGGAGGGAAACACAGATACGCAGTATTTT. It is translated as CASQEGNTDTQYF.

The genes are TRBV28 and TRBJ1-2, with TRBD1 identical over 7 bases. The V segment lost 2 bases and the J segment 7 bases; nucleotides outside the gene matches: 4. Germline V gives CDR1 MDHEN, CDR2 SYDVKM. The length of the CDR3 is 13 residues. The CDR3 region is CASSLEGAGGYTF. The CDR3 DNA reads TGTGCCAGCAGTTTAGAGGGGGCGGGTGGCTACACCTTC.

This clone came up a few times. The chain recombines TRBV3-1 (or the pseudogene TRBV3-2) with TRBJ1-2, with a tentative D call TRBD1 (5 bases). The CDR3 extends over 13 amino acids. Trimming cost V 4 bases and J 4 bases, with 10 bases left between them. Germline V gene lookup returns CDR1 LGHDT and CDR2 YNNKEL (reference sequence). The CDR3 spells CASSPDKSYGYTF. The CDR3 DNA sequence: TGTGCCAGCAGCCCGGACAAGAGCTATGGCTACACCTTC.

The J gene is TRBJ1-1, the V gene TRBV11-2, with 8 bases aligning to TRBD1. Trimming took 5 bases from V and 7 from J; bases not matched to a gene: 6. Germline values: CDR1 SGHAT, CDR2 FQNNGV. The CDR3 contains 13 residues. The CDR3 reads CASSPDRAGEAFF. CDR3 in DNA: TGTGCCAGCAGCCCGGACAGGGCTGGTGAAGCTTTCTTT.

This clone was picked up a small number of times. Additional DNA sequences in this sample encode the identical CDR3. This chain links TRBV28 with TRBJ1-2; TRBD1 might be the D (6 bases). CDR3 size: 13 residues. Germline CDR1 is MDHEN and CDR2 is SYDVKM. V shed 6 bases and J shed 6 bases, with 14 bases lying between them. The CDR3 here is CASSIRGADGYTF. The CDR3 bases are TGTGCCAGCAGCATCCGGGGGGCTGATGGCTACACCTTC.

V usage is TRBV15 and J usage is TRBJ1-2, with 8 nucleotides matching TRBD1. CDR1 and CDR2 (germline): LNHNV, YYDKDF (reference sequence). There are 15 residues in the CDR3. The V segment lost 2 bases and the J segment 8 bases; nucleotides outside the gene matches: 10. DNA of the CDR3: TGTGCCACCAGCAGATTCGGCAGGGGGCAGGAGGGCTACACCTTC. Its translation is CATSRFGRGQEGYTF.

This clone was observed a handful of times. The chain uses TRBV14 and TRBJ1-4; TRBD1 is a possible D gene (6 bases). CDR3 length: 18 residues. Looked up from germline, CDR1 is SGHDN and CDR2 is FVKESK. V lost 2 bases and J 7 bases, leaving 23 bases between the germline ends. The CDR3 region has the DNA TGTGCCAGCAGCCAACGGCTGGGGGCCGAGATTATAAGTGAAAAACTGTTTTTT. Amino acid sequence: CASSQRLGAEIISEKLFF.

The V gene is TRBV29-1, the J gene TRBJ2-1; D may be TRBD1 (6 bases). The V gene's germline CDR1 is SQVTM and CDR2 ANQGSEA. V was trimmed by 5 bases and J by 7 bases, leaving 15 bases between them. The CDR3 covers 13 residues. In nucleotides, the CDR3 is TGCAGCGTTATCCAGGGGAAGGGAAATGAGCAGTTCTTC. Protein sequence: CSVIQGKGNEQFF.

This clone occurred once. The chain combines TRBV19 with TRBJ2-1; D gene uncertain. Germline values: CDR1 LNHDA, CDR2 SQIVND (reference sequence). The CDR3 runs 13 residues. V was trimmed by 4 bases and J by 5 bases, leaving 9 bases between them. The CDR3 DNA reads TGTGCCAGTAGTACTACACAGCACAATGAGCAGTTCTTC. Protein sequence: CASSTTQHNEQFF.

CDR3 nucleotides: TGCAGTGCTAGTACCGGGACAGCCCATGCTTTCGATCAGCCCCAGCATTTT. This codes for CSASTGTAHAFDQPQHF. This chain joins TRBV20-1 and TRBJ1-5; TRBD1 matches at 7 bases. V shed 3 bases and J 5 bases; nucleotides not matched to a gene: 16. Germline V gene lookup returns CDR1 DFQATT and CDR2 SNEGSKA (reference sequence). The CDR3 has 17 residues.

The V and J genes are TRBV9 and TRBJ2-3, with D possibly TRBD2 on 6 matching bases. The ends were cut back, 0 bases at V and 1 base at J, with 12 bases in the middle. This CDR3 comprises 16 residues. Germline CDR1 is SGDLS and CDR2 is YYNGEE. In DNA form, the CDR3 reads TGTGCCAGCAGCGTAGGCGGGACGAAGGGCACAGATACGCAGTATTTT. It specifies CASSVGGTKGTDTQYF.